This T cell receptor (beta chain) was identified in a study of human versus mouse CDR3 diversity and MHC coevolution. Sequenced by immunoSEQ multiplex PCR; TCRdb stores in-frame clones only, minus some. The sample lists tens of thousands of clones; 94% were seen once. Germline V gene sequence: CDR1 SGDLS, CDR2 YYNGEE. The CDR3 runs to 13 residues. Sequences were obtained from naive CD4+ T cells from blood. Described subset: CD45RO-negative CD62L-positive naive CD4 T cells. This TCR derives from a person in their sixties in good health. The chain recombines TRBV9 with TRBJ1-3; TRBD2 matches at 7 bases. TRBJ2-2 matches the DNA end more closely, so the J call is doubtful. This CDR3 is CASSVASGGELFF. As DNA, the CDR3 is TGTGCCAGCAGCGTGGCTAGCGGCGGGGAGCTGTTTTTT.